This TCR beta chain is drawn from a study of T cell responses to AZD1222 COVID-19 vaccine. Overall study results and limits: Vaccine-related CD4 TCRs covered spike, predominating at 160-218 and 743-854.

For this clone: Its antigen is unknown.

Here immunoSEQ multiplex PCR was the method, and the copy in TCRdb shows in-frame clones only, minus some. The sample comprises approximately 60,000 clones, approximately 86% of which are singletons, and 6.9% rests with the top ten. This CDR3 has 13 amino acids. From germline, CDR1 is KGHDR and CDR2 SFDVKD. Trimming cost V 4 bases and J 0 bases, with 5 bases left between them. Pooling covered second doses at about 4 or about 12 weeks. This chain links TRBV24-1 with TRBJ1-2; D is ambiguous. This TCR was sampled from an adult who received the AZD1222 COVID-19 vaccine. The source was peripheral blood, collected 28 days after the second AZD1222 dose. CDR3 sequence: CATSDGPNYGYTF. In DNA form, the CDR3 reads TGTGCCACCAGTGACGGTCCTAACTATGGCTACACCTTC.